Listed below are T cell receptor beta chains from one sample, sequenced in a study of blood T cell repertoires in COVID-19. Here immunoSEQ multiplex PCR was the method, and the copy in TCRdb shows in-frame clones only, minus some. Here the sample spans hundreds of thousands of clones, around 90% being singletons. The sequenced material came from peripheral blood. The origin of the receptors is a woman aged 45-59 years who had recovered from COVID-19. Both conserved end residues are part of each CDR3. D genes are given only for firm matches. Only some rows state a clone size, as once, few, many or a class for expanded clones.

V gene: TRBV5-1
D gene: .
clone size: .
J gene: TRBJ1-1
CDR3 protein: CASSSATDGTEAFF
CDR3 DNA: TGCGCCAGCAGCTCGGCGACAGACGGCACTGAAGCTTTCTTT

V gene: TRBV19
D gene: .
clone size: .
J gene: TRBJ1-1
CDR3 protein: CASSTAGRGEAFF
CDR3 DNA: TGTGCCAGTAGTACCGCAGGGCGGGGTGAAGCTTTCTTT

V gene: TRBV30
D gene: .
clone size: .
J gene: TRBJ2-7
CDR3 protein: CAWGGVYEQYF
CDR3 DNA: TGTGCCTGGGGAGGCGTCTACGAGCAGTACTTC

V gene: TRBV28
D gene: TRBD2
clone size: .
J gene: TRBJ2-3
CDR3 protein: CASSKTSGATDTQYF
CDR3 DNA: TGTGCCAGCAGCAAGACTAGCGGGGCCACAGATACGCAGTATTTT

V gene: TRBV28
D gene: .
clone size: .
J gene: TRBJ2-3
CDR3 protein: CASSLWALDTQYF
CDR3 DNA: TGTGCCAGCAGTTTATGGGCCTTAGATACGCAGTATTTT

V gene: TRBV12-3/TRBV12-4
D gene: TRBD1
clone size: .
J gene: TRBJ1-1
CDR3 protein: CASSFTGATEAFF
CDR3 DNA: TGTGCCAGCAGTTTTACAGGGGCGACTGAAGCTTTCTTT

V gene: TRBV4-2
D gene: .
clone size: .
J gene: TRBJ1-4
CDR3 protein: CASSQVGSLATNEKLFF
CDR3 DNA: TGTGCCAGCAGCCAAGTGGGCAGCCTTGCAACTAATGAAAAACTGTTTTTT

V gene: TRBV5-1
D gene: .
clone size: .
J gene: TRBJ1-3
CDR3 protein: CASSLDGGSGNTIYF
CDR3 DNA: TGCGCCAGCAGCTTGGATGGCGGCTCTGGAAACACCATATATTTT

V gene: TRBV4-1
D gene: TRBD1
clone size: .
J gene: TRBJ1-5
CDR3 protein: CASSQRQGGNQPQHF
CDR3 DNA: TGCGCCAGCAGCCAACGACAGGGTGGCAATCAGCCCCAGCATTTT

V gene: TRBV5-1
D gene: TRBD1
clone size: .
J gene: TRBJ2-2
CDR3 protein: CASSRPGQGAAGELFF
CDR3 DNA: TGCGCCAGCAGCCGCCCGGGACAGGGGGCTGCCGGGGAGCTGTTTTTT

V gene: TRBV13
D gene: .
clone size: .
J gene: TRBJ1-2
CDR3 protein: CASSPLAGINYGYTF
CDR3 DNA: TGTGCCAGCAGCCCCCTGGCAGGAATCAACTATGGCTACACCTTC

V gene: TRBV28
D gene: TRBD1
clone size: few
J gene: TRBJ2-5
CDR3 protein: CASSLFPPDRVGDNSQYF
CDR3 DNA: TGTGCCAGCAGTTTATTTCCGCCCGACAGGGTGGGCGATAATTCCCAGTACTTC

V gene: TRBV28
D gene: .
clone size: .
J gene: TRBJ2-7
CDR3 protein: CASSWAGSIYEQYF
CDR3 DNA: TGTGCCAGCAGTTGGGCAGGATCCATCTACGAGCAGTACTTC

V gene: TRBV3-1/TRBV3-2
D gene: TRBD1
clone size: .
J gene: TRBJ2-7
CDR3 protein: CASSQGTGTGGSLEQYF
CDR3 DNA: TGTGCCAGCAGCCAAGGGACGGGGACAGGGGGCTCCCTCGAGCAGTACTTC

V gene: TRBV5-6
D gene: .
clone size: once
J gene: TRBJ1-5
CDR3 protein: CASSPRDNRNQPQHF
CDR3 DNA: TGTGCCAGCAGCCCCCGGGACAACCGCAATCAGCCCCAGCATTTT

V gene: TRBV7-9
D gene: .
clone size: .
J gene: TRBJ1-1
CDR3 protein: CASSEKQGNTEAFF
CDR3 DNA: TGTGCCAGCAGCGAGAAACAGGGGAACACTGAAGCTTTCTTT

V gene: TRBV5-1
D gene: TRBD1
clone size: .
J gene: TRBJ1-2
CDR3 protein: CASSPGRGRFGGYTF
CDR3 DNA: TGCGCCAGCAGCCCCGGCAGGGGGCGATTCGGTGGCTACACCTTC

V gene: TRBV30
D gene: .
clone size: .
J gene: TRBJ1-1
CDR3 protein: CAWIGGGSTEAFF
CDR3 DNA: TGTGCCTGGATCGGGGGGGGAAGTACTGAAGCTTTCTTT

V gene: TRBV7-3
D gene: .
clone size: .
J gene: TRBJ2-1
CDR3 protein: CASSLGAVSYNEQFF
CDR3 DNA: TGTGCCAGCAGCTTAGGGGCGGTATCCTACAATGAGCAGTTCTTC

V gene: TRBV6-2/TRBV6-3
D gene: TRBD1
clone size: .
J gene: TRBJ2-7
CDR3 protein: CASSSQGRSYEQYF
CDR3 DNA: TGTGCCAGCAGTTCACAGGGGAGATCCTACGAGCAGTACTTC

V gene: TRBV5-1
D gene: .
clone size: .
J gene: TRBJ2-3
CDR3 protein: CASSLQGSTDTQYF
CDR3 DNA: TGCGCCAGCAGCTTGCAGGGGAGCACAGATACGCAGTATTTT

V gene: TRBV2
D gene: TRBD1
clone size: few
J gene: TRBJ2-1
CDR3 protein: CATRTGGNNEQFF
CDR3 DNA: TGTGCCACCAGGACAGGGGGGAACAATGAGCAGTTCTTC

V gene: TRBV11-3
D gene: TRBD1
clone size: .
J gene: TRBJ1-1
CDR3 protein: CASGQGRGNTEAFF
CDR3 DNA: TGTGCCAGCGGACAGGGGAGGGGGAACACTGAAGCTTTCTTT

V gene: TRBV19
D gene: TRBD1
clone size: .
J gene: TRBJ2-1
CDR3 protein: CASSTTGNNEQFF
CDR3 DNA: TGTGCCAGTAGCACGACAGGGAACAATGAGCAGTTCTTC

V gene: TRBV2
D gene: .
clone size: .
J gene: TRBJ1-4
CDR3 protein: CASARAGRGEKLFF
CDR3 DNA: TGTGCCAGCGCGAGGGCGGGACGGGGTGAAAAACTGTTTTTT

V gene: TRBV7-2
D gene: .
clone size: .
J gene: TRBJ2-7
CDR3 protein: CASSSIRSRDEQYF
CDR3 DNA: TGTGCCAGCAGCTCTATTAGGAGCAGGGACGAGCAGTACTTC

V gene: TRBV29-1
D gene: TRBD2
clone size: .
J gene: TRBJ2-1
CDR3 protein: CSAPLGLAGGIPYNEQFF
CDR3 DNA: TGCAGCGCTCCCCTGGGACTAGCGGGGGGGATTCCTTACAATGAGCAGTTCTTC

V gene: TRBV2
D gene: .
clone size: .
J gene: TRBJ1-2
CDR3 protein: CASSGGLGREYGYTF
CDR3 DNA: TGTGCCAGCAGCGGGGGGTTGGGGCGAGAATATGGCTACACCTTC

V gene: TRBV6-1
D gene: .
clone size: .
J gene: TRBJ1-2
CDR3 protein: CASTRPERTNYGYTF
CDR3 DNA: TGTGCCAGCACTCGCCCTGAGCGGACTAACTATGGCTACACCTTC

V gene: TRBV30
D gene: TRBD1
clone size: .
J gene: TRBJ1-6
CDR3 protein: CAWIKTGVGSPLHF
CDR3 DNA: TGTGCCTGGATTAAAACAGGGGTAGGGTCACCCCTCCACTTT

V gene: TRBV7-9
D gene: TRBD2
clone size: few
J gene: TRBJ2-7
CDR3 protein: CASSPRTSGSYEQYF
CDR3 DNA: TGTGCCAGCAGCCCCCGGACTAGCGGGAGCTACGAGCAGTACTTC

V gene: TRBV30
D gene: .
clone size: .
J gene: TRBJ2-7
CDR3 protein: CAWKYRTSYEQYF
CDR3 DNA: TGTGCCTGGAAGTATAGGACTTCCTACGAGCAGTACTTC

V gene: TRBV5-4
D gene: .
clone size: .
J gene: TRBJ1-6
CDR3 protein: CASRGGIDSPLHF
CDR3 DNA: TGTGCCAGCAGAGGCGGAATCGATTCACCCCTCCACTTT

V gene: TRBV5-1
D gene: TRBD1
clone size: once
J gene: TRBJ1-1
CDR3 protein: CASSLDRGLANTEAFF
CDR3 DNA: TGCGCCAGCAGCTTGGACAGGGGACTAGCGAACACTGAAGCTTTCTTT

V gene: TRBV5-1
D gene: .
clone size: .
J gene: TRBJ2-7
CDR3 protein: CASSLERDEQYF
CDR3 DNA: TGCGCCAGCAGCTTGGAGAGGGACGAGCAGTACTTC

V gene: TRBV11-2
D gene: .
clone size: .
J gene: TRBJ2-7
CDR3 protein: CASSLNQAYEQYF
CDR3 DNA: TGTGCCAGCAGCTTAAATCAGGCTTACGAGCAGTACTTC

V gene: TRBV4-2
D gene: .
clone size: once
J gene: TRBJ2-6
CDR3 protein: CASSPGTRDLGANVLTF
CDR3 DNA: TGTGCCAGCAGCCCAGGAACTAGGGATCTGGGGGCCAACGTCCTGACTTTC